The sequence of this T cell receptor (beta chain) was determined in a study of post-analysis software for immune sequencing data (dated by TCRdb to the mid-2010s). As for the study more broadly: Relapsing-remitting, secondary progressive and progressive-relapsing multiple sclerosis were recorded as disease courses, and subtype annotation was lacking for some patients. The multiple sclerosis patient repertoires were compared with roughly twelve previously published healthy control repertoires from donors aged about 6 to 28 years. A subset of samples was prepared in parallel using single-end sample barcoding, then pooled and co-amplified after Illumina adapter ligation. Summary of the overall study and its limitations: Patients showed significantly higher frequencies than controls for a handful of TRBV segments, among them TRBV5-6, TRBV5-1 and TRBV20-1. The control group was slightly older than the multiple sclerosis patient group. Direct clustering with F measure showed strong co-clustering of samples prepared in the same batch, prompting a batch-effect correction. Normalized Chao1 diversity was significantly lower in multiple sclerosis patients than controls, suggesting substantial peripheral T-cell clonal expansion.

Sequences MNHEY (CDR1) and SVGAGI (CDR2) are obtained from the germline V gene. At the junction V is shortened by 4 bases and J by 2 bases; bases outside the gene matches: 4. The CDR3 numbers 15 residues from cysteine through phenylalanine. Only CDR3 DNA is held: 45 bases, read in frame from base 1. To note about this clonotype: Its antigen has not been determined. No much larger clonotype is one base removed from it; base qualities were not supplied.

The method was PCR. The sequencing machine was an Illumina HiSeq 2500. To reduce PCR and sequencing biases, unique molecular identifiers were built into the TCR beta cDNA libraries. Per 1 to 10 million input T cells, some 500,000 cDNA molecules were obtained, such that each molecule approximated one T cell. Patient libraries were prepared and sequenced with the same protocol used for the earlier healthy control dataset. Samples belonging to the same batch were prepared together, multiplexed and sequenced on a shared HiSeq lane. The paper's data handling went like this. MIGEC handled the raw barcoded reads, throwing out single-read molecular identifier groups before consensus assembly and CDR3 extraction. Clonotype tables were post-analysed with VDJtools, and diversity was normalized by down-sampling all datasets to the smallest sample size. Repertoire overlap clustering matched CDR3 amino acid but not nucleotide sequences to correct batch-related cross-sample contamination. TCRdb itself trimmed the public reads at Q25 with fastp, ran MiXCR and retained productive beta chains. CDR3 protein duplicates are merged, each entry listing the most common genes and DNA. TCRdb's processing, not the study's, gives the V and J calls here. The sample records about 380,000 distinct CDR3 sequences, roughly 36% of which are singletons. 10% to 15% of the sample rests with the top ten.

TCR beta repertoires were profiled from peripheral blood of 13 young patients with multiple sclerosis to demonstrate the VDJtools post-analysis software. The patients with multiple sclerosis were children and adolescents between about 6 and 17 years of age. The clonotype was recovered from a girl between 10 and 17 years old with multiple sclerosis. Recombination connected TRBV6-5 to TRBJ1-5, with 8 bases aligning to TRBD1. The sequenced material came from blood. The CDR3 sequence is CASSSDRGGNQPQHF. The nucleotide sequence reads as follows: TGTGCCAGCAGTTCAGACAGGGGAGGCAATCAGCCCCAGCATTTT.